This TCR beta chain was identified during a study of T cells in Graves' hyperthyroidism and ophthalmopathy. The CDR3 is 18 residues long. Germline V CDR1 and CDR2: MRHNA, SNTAGT. V was pared by 0 bases and J by 5 bases, with 22 bases between. RNA transcripts gave rise to amplified TCR beta CDR3 regions. The primer set for the first-round RT-PCR of the TCR CDR3 was HTBI. TCRdb reprocessed the multiplex PCR reads via MiXCR and lists one record per CDR3 protein. Seen here are 490,000 or so distinct CDR3 sequences, over 35% observed once, and the top ten hold roughly 45%. The sequencing sample was made of peripheral blood or thyroid tissue (not recorded which). The J gene is TRBJ2-5, the V gene TRBV6-4; tentatively, D is TRBD2 (6 bases). This clonotype was obtained from an adult woman with Graves' disease, either hyperthyroidism or ophthalmopathy (not recorded which). For the CDR3, the DNA is TGTGCCAGCAGTGACTCCCTCAGGGCGGGATTTTTTGTGGAGACCCAGTACTTC. Its protein product is CASSDSLRAGFFVETQYF.